This T cell receptor (beta chain) was obtained from a study of blood T cell repertoires in COVID-19. Study details: Samples of COVID-19 (acute and convalescent) were obtained from the United States, Italy and Spain.

Per the original methods: Reference gene primers were amplified, and this amplification served to estimate nucleated cell counts. The data were produced by immunoSEQ multiplex PCR, yet TCRdb's version contains in-frame clones alone and is incomplete. The D gene and trimming were derived from the DNA, and the V and J assignments and clone size from that table. The sample has 60,000 to 90,000 clones, around 88% seen once. Trimming took 4 bases from V and 1 from J; bases not matched to a gene: 2. The germline V gene encodes CDR1 SGHDT and CDR2 YYEEEE. CDR3 length: 13 amino acids. Sequencing was performed on peripheral blood. This clonotype originated in a woman aged 80 or over with active or convalescent COVID-19. The chain employs TRBV5-6 and TRBJ2-7, with 7 bases identical to TRBD1. The CDR3 nucleotides are TGTGCCAGCAGCGACAGGGTTTCCTACGAGCAGTACTTC. Translating gives CASSDRVSYEQYF.